Listed below are T cell receptor beta chains from one sample, sequenced in a study of T cell repertoires in cytomegalovirus infection. TCRdb independently ran MiXCR on the reads; one entry per CDR3 protein. The data show around 300,000 distinct CDR3 sequences, roughly 25% seen once. Sequences were obtained from PBMCs. These receptors all stem from a human donor in good health (CMV status not recorded). Some clones in this sample may be carry-over from other donors' samples. Both conserved end residues are part of each CDR3. Each record gives: J gene, V gene, D gene, CDR3 protein. D genes are given only for firm matches.

j_call: TRBJ2-5
v_call: TRBV7-2
d_call: TRBD2
cdr3_aa: CASSFRLADQETQYF

j_call: TRBJ1-2
v_call: TRBV27
d_call: TRBD1
cdr3_aa: CASSFLPPGQGAGGYTF

j_call: TRBJ1-1
v_call: TRBV28
d_call: -
cdr3_aa: CATLVFTEAFF

j_call: TRBJ2-7
v_call: TRBV9
d_call: -
cdr3_aa: CASSDPNRAHEQYF

j_call: TRBJ1-1
v_call: TRBV5-1
d_call: -
cdr3_aa: CASSLHANTEAFF

j_call: TRBJ1-5
v_call: TRBV30
d_call: -
cdr3_aa: CAWSDSSNQPQHF

j_call: TRBJ2-7
v_call: TRBV19
d_call: TRBD1
cdr3_aa: CASSLDRAYGEQYF

j_call: TRBJ1-5
v_call: TRBV2
d_call: TRBD1
cdr3_aa: CASSVGQTPNQPQHF

j_call: TRBJ2-1
v_call: TRBV7-3
d_call: -
cdr3_aa: CASSFLPPGEQFF

j_call: TRBJ2-1
v_call: TRBV6-1
d_call: TRBD2
cdr3_aa: CASRSTTSAGEQFF

j_call: TRBJ2-4
v_call: TRBV7-2
d_call: -
cdr3_aa: CASSLGIAKNIQYF

j_call: TRBJ2-7
v_call: TRBV7-3
d_call: -
cdr3_aa: CASSLGRNYEQYF

j_call: TRBJ2-3
v_call: TRBV2
d_call: -
cdr3_aa: CASRARGSADTQYF

j_call: TRBJ2-7
v_call: TRBV28
d_call: -
cdr3_aa: CASSLGLSGAYEQYF

j_call: TRBJ1-5
v_call: TRBV15
d_call: -
cdr3_aa: CATSRDGWGGNQPQHF

j_call: TRBJ1-1
v_call: TRBV5-6
d_call: -
cdr3_aa: CASSPELGHANTEAFF

j_call: TRBJ2-7
v_call: TRBV7-2
d_call: -
cdr3_aa: CASSLDLSYEQYF

j_call: TRBJ2-3
v_call: TRBV6-5
d_call: TRBD2
cdr3_aa: CASSKREGDTQYF

j_call: TRBJ2-1
v_call: TRBV7-9
d_call: -
cdr3_aa: CASSLDAGPEWEQFF

j_call: TRBJ2-3
v_call: TRBV7-2
d_call: -
cdr3_aa: CASSPEGGRRDTQYF

j_call: TRBJ2-1
v_call: TRBV4-2
d_call: -
cdr3_aa: CASSHPGGQGNEQFF

j_call: TRBJ2-1
v_call: TRBV7-8
d_call: -
cdr3_aa: CASSLRGGYNEQFF

j_call: TRBJ1-6
v_call: TRBV10-3
d_call: -
cdr3_aa: CAISTSVIDSPLHF

j_call: TRBJ2-3
v_call: TRBV2
d_call: -
cdr3_aa: CASSEVTEDSASTDTQYF

j_call: TRBJ2-7
v_call: TRBV7-2
d_call: -
cdr3_aa: CASSLKLGYEQYF

j_call: TRBJ2-1
v_call: TRBV5-1
d_call: -
cdr3_aa: CASTDFGAYNEQFF

j_call: TRBJ2-1
v_call: TRBV7-2
d_call: -
cdr3_aa: CASREPGQATGEQFF

j_call: TRBJ2-3
v_call: TRBV28
d_call: TRBD1
cdr3_aa: CASSGTAPTGDTQYF

j_call: TRBJ2-7
v_call: TRBV19
d_call: -
cdr3_aa: CASRDGGASLAEQYF

j_call: TRBJ1-2
v_call: TRBV5-5
d_call: -
cdr3_aa: CASSFAQSREGYTF

j_call: TRBJ2-3
v_call: TRBV11-2
d_call: TRBD2
cdr3_aa: CASSLGEGRTGGRRGTQYF

j_call: TRBJ2-5
v_call: TRBV7-2
d_call: TRBD2
cdr3_aa: CASSLAGGGTFAQYF

j_call: TRBJ1-1
v_call: TRBV5-1
d_call: -
cdr3_aa: CASKFEENTEAFF

j_call: TRBJ1-5
v_call: TRBV28
d_call: TRBD1
cdr3_aa: CASSPPPGQGYQPQHF

j_call: TRBJ1-2
v_call: TRBV7-8
d_call: -
cdr3_aa: CASSLGQINYGYTF

j_call: TRBJ1-6
v_call: TRBV28
d_call: -
cdr3_aa: CASSLWRRGSSYNSPLHF

j_call: TRBJ2-1
v_call: TRBV7-2
d_call: TRBD1
cdr3_aa: CAGSFWGTGGYEQFF

j_call: TRBJ1-5
v_call: TRBV7-9
d_call: -
cdr3_aa: CASSLGTGLNQPQHF

j_call: TRBJ1-4
v_call: TRBV7-9
d_call: TRBD1
cdr3_aa: CASSRLAGGAGEKLFF

j_call: TRBJ2-4
v_call: TRBV28
d_call: -
cdr3_aa: CASSLAQARAKNIQYF

j_call: TRBJ2-3
v_call: TRBV2
d_call: TRBD1
cdr3_aa: CASSLGTAQYF

j_call: TRBJ1-4
v_call: TRBV2
d_call: -
cdr3_aa: CASFRSGVREKLFF

j_call: TRBJ2-3
v_call: TRBV11-2
d_call: -
cdr3_aa: CASSPTRGDDTDTQYF

j_call: TRBJ1-2
v_call: TRBV10-3
d_call: -
cdr3_aa: CAISESSATNYGYTF

j_call: TRBJ1-1
v_call: TRBV5-1
d_call: -
cdr3_aa: CASSLGEGFPPEAFF

j_call: TRBJ1-2
v_call: TRBV6-1
d_call: TRBD1
cdr3_aa: CASSWGQANYGYTF

j_call: TRBJ2-5
v_call: TRBV7-2
d_call: -
cdr3_aa: CASSLDQGGQETQYF

j_call: TRBJ2-5
v_call: TRBV10-3
d_call: -
cdr3_aa: CAISEGQSLETQYF

j_call: TRBJ2-7
v_call: TRBV30
d_call: TRBD2
cdr3_aa: CAWRSTSVRGKQYF

j_call: TRBJ2-1
v_call: TRBV2
d_call: TRBD2
cdr3_aa: CASSEVRGSSYNEQFF

j_call: TRBJ2-1
v_call: TRBV6-2/TRBV6-3
d_call: -
cdr3_aa: CASSYRRGSNNEQFF

j_call: TRBJ2-1
v_call: TRBV12-3/TRBV12-4
d_call: TRBD2
cdr3_aa: CASSVTSGGLLSYEQFF

j_call: TRBJ2-1
v_call: TRBV28
d_call: TRBD2
cdr3_aa: CASSSSGGLDEQFF

j_call: TRBJ2-4
v_call: TRBV6-1
d_call: TRBD1
cdr3_aa: CASSVNRGQDIQYF

j_call: TRBJ2-7
v_call: TRBV5-6
d_call: TRBD1
cdr3_aa: CASSTGQGIYEQYF

j_call: TRBJ2-7
v_call: TRBV7-2
d_call: -
cdr3_aa: CASSSLLRLAYEQYF

j_call: TRBJ2-1
v_call: TRBV6-2/TRBV6-3
d_call: TRBD2
cdr3_aa: CASTQLAGVPKFF